The present TCR beta chain was sequenced within a study of T cell responses to AZD1222 COVID-19 vaccine. Study-wide points: After two AZD1222 doses, spike-specific TCR breadth and depth rose versus day 0. Of spike-specific TCRs, nearly half reportedly target regions left unmutated in variants. Sampling captured repertoires only after the peak T cell response. Regions 160-218 and 743-854 held dominance among vaccine-associated CD4 TCRs, which spanned spike.

V shed 3 bases, J shed 7 bases, and the junction held 2 bases outside the gene matches. CDR3 length: 12 residues. Comments on this clone: Its target is unknown.

Profiling relied on immunoSEQ multiplex PCR, and the TCRdb table lists in-frame clones only, not all of them. The data show 80,000 to 100,000 clones, roughly 86% seen once. The specimen was peripheral blood, collected on day 0 of MenACWY control vaccination. This clonotype was obtained from an adult in good health. The J gene is TRBJ1-2, the V gene TRBV12-3 or TRBV12-4, with TRBD1 matching over 7 bases. The CDR3 DNA sequence: TGTGCCAGCAGTTTTTCAGGGGGTGGCTACACCTTC. This sequence encodes CASSFSGGGYTF.